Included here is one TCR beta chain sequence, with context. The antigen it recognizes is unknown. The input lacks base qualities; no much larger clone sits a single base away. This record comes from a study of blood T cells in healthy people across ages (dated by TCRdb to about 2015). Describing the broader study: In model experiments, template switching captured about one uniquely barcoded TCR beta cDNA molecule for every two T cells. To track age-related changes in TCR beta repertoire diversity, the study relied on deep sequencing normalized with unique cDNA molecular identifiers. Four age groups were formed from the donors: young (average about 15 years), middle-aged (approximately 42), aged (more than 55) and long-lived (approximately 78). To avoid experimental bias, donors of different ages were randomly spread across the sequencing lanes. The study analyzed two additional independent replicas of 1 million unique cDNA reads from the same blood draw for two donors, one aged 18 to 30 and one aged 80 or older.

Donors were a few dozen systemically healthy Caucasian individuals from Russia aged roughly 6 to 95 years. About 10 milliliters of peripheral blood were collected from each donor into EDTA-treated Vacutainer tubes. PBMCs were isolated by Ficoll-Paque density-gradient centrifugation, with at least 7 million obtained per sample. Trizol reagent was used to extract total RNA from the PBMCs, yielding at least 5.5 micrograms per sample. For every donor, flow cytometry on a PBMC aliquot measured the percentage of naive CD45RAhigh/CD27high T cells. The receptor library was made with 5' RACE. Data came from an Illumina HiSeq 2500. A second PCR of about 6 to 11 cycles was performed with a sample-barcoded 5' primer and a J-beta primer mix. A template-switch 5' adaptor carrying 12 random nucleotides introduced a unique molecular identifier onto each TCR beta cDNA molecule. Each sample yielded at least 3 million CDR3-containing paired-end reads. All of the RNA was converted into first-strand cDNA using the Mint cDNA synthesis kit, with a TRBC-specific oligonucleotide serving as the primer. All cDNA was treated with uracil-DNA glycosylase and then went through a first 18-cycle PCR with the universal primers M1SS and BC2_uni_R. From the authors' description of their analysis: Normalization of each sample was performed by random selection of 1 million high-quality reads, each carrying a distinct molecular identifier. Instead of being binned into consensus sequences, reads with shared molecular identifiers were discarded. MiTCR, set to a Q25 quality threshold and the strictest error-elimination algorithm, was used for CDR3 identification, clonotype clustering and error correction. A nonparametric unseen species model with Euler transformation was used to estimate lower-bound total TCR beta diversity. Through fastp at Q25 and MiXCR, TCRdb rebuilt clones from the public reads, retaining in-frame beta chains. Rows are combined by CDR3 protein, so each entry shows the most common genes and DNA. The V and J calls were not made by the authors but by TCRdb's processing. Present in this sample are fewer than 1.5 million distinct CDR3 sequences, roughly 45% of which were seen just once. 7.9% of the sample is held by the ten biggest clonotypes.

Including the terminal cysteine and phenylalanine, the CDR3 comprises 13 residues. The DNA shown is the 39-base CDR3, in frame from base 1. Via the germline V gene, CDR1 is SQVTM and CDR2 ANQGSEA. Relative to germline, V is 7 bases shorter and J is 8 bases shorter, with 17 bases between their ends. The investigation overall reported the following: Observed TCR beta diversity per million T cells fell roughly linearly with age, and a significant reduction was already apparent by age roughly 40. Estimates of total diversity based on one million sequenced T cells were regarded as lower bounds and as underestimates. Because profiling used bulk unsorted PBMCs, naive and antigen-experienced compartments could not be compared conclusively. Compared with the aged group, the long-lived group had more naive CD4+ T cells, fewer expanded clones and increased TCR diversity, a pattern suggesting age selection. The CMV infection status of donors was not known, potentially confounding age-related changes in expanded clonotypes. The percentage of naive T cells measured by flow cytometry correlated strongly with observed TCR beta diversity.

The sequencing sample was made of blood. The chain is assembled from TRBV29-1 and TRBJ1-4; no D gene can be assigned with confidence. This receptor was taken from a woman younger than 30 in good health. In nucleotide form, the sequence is TGCAGCGCTGGGCAAACCTCGGGAGAAAAACTGTTTTTT. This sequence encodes CSAGQTSGEKLFF.